These 16 T cell receptor beta chains were sequenced from one sample in a study of blood T cell repertoires in COVID-19. Method: immunoSEQ multiplex PCR; TCRdb's copy keeps in-frame clones and lacks some. The sample contains fewer than 150,000 clones, approximately 86% of which appear only once. Sequenced: peripheral blood. Every receptor here comes from a human donor in a cohort sampled during active COVID-19.

This chain links TRBV11-3 with TRBJ2-7; 10 bases align to TRBD1. Unmatched junction bases numbered 16, after V lost 5 bases and J lost 6 bases. The CDR3 runs to 17 residues. From germline, CDR1 is SGHNT and CDR2 YENEEA. CDR3 protein: CASSPGTGVRGGVEQYF. CDR3 coding DNA: TGTGCCAGCAGCCCCGGGACAGGGGTAAGAGGAGGTGTCGAGCAGTACTTC.

This sequence joins TRBV27 and TRBJ1-6; D gene unclear. Per germline, CDR1 MNHEY and CDR2 SMNVEV (reference sequence). This CDR3 has 13 amino acids. Trimming left V 0 bases short and J 9 bases short, with 6 bases between. CDR3 amino acids: CASSLSAGSPLHF. CDR3 nucleotides: TGTGCCAGCAGTTTATCAGCCGGTTCACCCCTCCACTTT.

This chain connects TRBV9 to TRBJ1-1; 7 bases line up with TRBD1. The V gene end was trimmed by 3 bases and the J gene end by 4 bases; junction bases not matched to a gene: 3. Germline loops: CDR1 SGDLS, CDR2 YYNGEE. This CDR3 is 13 amino acids long. The CDR3 region has the DNA TGTGCCAGCAGCGGCGACAGGGCCACTGAAGCTTTCTTT. This translates into CASSGDRATEAFF.

The CDR3: CASSRETGVLTEAFF. The DNA of the CDR3 is TGCGCCAGCAGTCGCGAGACAGGGGTACTCACTGAAGCTTTCTTT. The chain recombines TRBV23-1 with TRBJ1-1; 8 nucleotides match TRBD1. TRBV23-1 is an open reading frame whose function is uncertain. The CDR3 is 15 amino acids. V gave up 4 bases and J gave up 4 bases; unmatched junction bases: 8.

The V gene is TRBV5-4, the J gene TRBJ2-1; TRBD2 is a possible D gene (6 bases). CDR3 size: 15 residues. CDR1 and CDR2 from the germline V gene are SGHNT and YYREEE (reference sequence). V dropped 1 base and J dropped 9 bases, with 17 bases sitting between them. CDR3 amino acids: CASSLWRERVVEQFF. In DNA form, the CDR3 reads TGTGCCAGCAGCTTGTGGAGAGAGCGGGTCGTTGAGCAGTTCTTC.

The chain joins TRBV7-2 to TRBJ1-5, with D perhaps TRBD1 (5 bases). The CDR3 extends over 18 amino acids. V was pared by 1 base and J by 7 bases, with 23 bases between. The germline gives CDR1 SGHTA, CDR2 FQGNSA. The CDR3 region is CASSLELVSGNLRQPQHF. The CDR3 DNA reads as TGTGCCAGCAGCTTAGAGTTGGTGTCAGGGAACTTACGCCAGCCCCAGCATTTT.

V usage is TRBV28 and J usage is TRBJ1-5; D gene ambiguous. The CDR3 sequence is 13 residues long. Trimming shortened V by 10 bases and J by 0 bases, and 10 bases separated the two germline ends. Germline V lookup: CDR1 MDHEN, CDR2 SYDVKM. The CDR3 here is CATDYNSNQPQHF. CDR3 DNA: TGTGCCACCGACTATAATAGCAATCAGCCCCAGCATTTT. The whole variable domain, filled in from reference TRBV28 and TRBJ1-5, reads DVKVTQSSRYLVKRTGEKVFLECVQDMDHENMFWYRQDPGLGLRLIYFSYDVKMKEKGDIPEGYSVSREKKERFSLILESASTNQTSMYLCATDYNSNQPQHFGDGTRLSIL.

The rearrangement links TRBV5-6 to TRBJ2-7, with a possible D match to TRBD1 (6 bases). V was clipped by 2 bases and J by 2 bases, with 11 bases between them. The CDR3 covers 14 residues. Germline CDR1 and CDR2: SGHDT and YYEEEE. The CDR3, as DNA: TGTGCCAGCAGCTTAAGACAGGCCCCCTACGAGCAGTACTTC. It encodes CASSLRQAPYEQYF.

This chain joins TRBV6-1 and TRBJ2-1; perhaps TRBD2 as D (5 bases). There are 14 residues in the CDR3. Trimming took off 2 bases at V and 9 bases at J, with 14 bases between the two ends. The germline CDR1 and CDR2 sequences are MNHNS and SASEGT. DNA of the CDR3: TGTGCCAGCAGTGAACTGACGGGGAGAGGTGAGCAGTTCTTC. Translated, it gives CASSELTGRGEQFF.

This clone was counted between two and nine times. The chain couples TRBV7-9 to TRBJ2-3; TRBD2 agrees at 8 bases. The germline CDR1 and CDR2 sequences are SEHNR and FQNEAQ (reference sequence). The CDR3 runs 16 residues. V shed 2 bases, J shed 6 bases, and the junction held 10 bases outside the gene matches. The CDR3 DNA is TGTGCCAGCAGCTTAAGTCTGGCGGGGGGCTCGGATACGCAGTATTTT. Translation gives CASSLSLAGGSDTQYF. Full variable domain (rest looked up from reference TRBV7-9 and TRBJ2-3): DTGVSQNPRHKITKRGQNVTFRCDPISEHNRLYWYRQTLGQGPEFLTYFQNEAQLEKSRLLSDRFSAERPKGSFSTLEIQRTEQGDSAMYLCASSLSLAGGSDTQYFGPGTRLTVL.

The chain combines TRBV19 with TRBJ1-1, with D maybe TRBD1 (5 bases). V lost 4 bases to trimming and J lost 1 base, with 7 bases between them. Per germline, CDR1 LNHDA and CDR2 SQIVND (reference sequence). This CDR3 has 13 amino acids. The CDR3 region is CASSTGGNTEAFF. CDR3 DNA sequence: TGTGCCAGTAGTACGGGGGGGAACACTGAAGCTTTCTTT.

The table lists this clone with a count of one. The chain couples TRBV29-1 to TRBJ2-5, with 12 bases fitting TRBD2. V lost 0 bases, J lost 4 bases, and 6 bases stayed unmatched. The CDR3 has 16 amino acids. Germline CDR1 is SQVTM and CDR2 is ANQGSEA. The CDR3 nucleotides read TGCAGCGTTGAAGAGAGACTAGCGGGAGCTGGAGAGACCCAGTACTTC. It encodes CSVEERLAGAGETQYF.

The chain couples TRBV28 to TRBJ2-4, with D perhaps TRBD2 (5 bases). Germline loops: CDR1 MDHEN, CDR2 SYDVKM. V lost 5 bases and J 2 bases, leaving 10 bases between the germline ends. The CDR3 consists of 14 residues. In DNA, the CDR3 is TGTGCCAGCAGTCTAGCCAATCCCAAAAACATTCAGTACTTC. The encoded protein is CASSLANPKNIQYF.

In this sample, this clone is medium-sized (0.01 to 0.1%). The V gene is TRBV19, the J gene TRBJ2-1, with 11 bases matching TRBD1. Per the germline V gene, CDR1 is LNHDA and CDR2 is SQIVND (reference sequence). CDR3 length: 15 amino acids. V lost 6 bases, J lost 5 bases, and 6 bases stayed unmatched. The CDR3: CASRPGTGGHNEQFF. The DNA for the CDR3 is TGTGCCAGTAGACCCGGGACAGGGGGACACAATGAGCAGTTCTTC.

About this clone itself: Other DNA sequences in this sample translate to the same CDR3. The CDR3 protein is CASSLGQYNSPLHF. DNA for the CDR3: TGCGCCAGCAGCTTGGGACAGTATAATTCACCCCTCCACTTT. The chain couples TRBV5-1 to TRBJ1-6; a weak D match, TRBD1 (5 bases). CDR3 length: 14 amino acids. Germline loops: CDR1 SGHRS, CDR2 YFSETQ. Trimming left V 0 bases short and J 4 bases short, with 5 bases between.

This clone was found once. The CDR3 sequence is CSVEGGQGDYGYTF. CDR3 coding DNA: TGCAGCGTTGAAGGGGGACAGGGTGACTATGGCTACACCTTC. The rearrangement joins TRBV29-1 to TRBJ1-2; the match to TRBD1 covers 9 bases. After removal of 1 base from V and 3 bases from J, the junction contained 3 bases not matched to a gene. This CDR3 region has 14 residues. Germline-derived CDR1 and CDR2 are SQVTM and ANQGSEA.